This T cell receptor (beta chain) was documented in a study of Graves' ophthalmopathy and Graves' hyperthyroidism. This clonotype was seen at least ten times. Its antigen is not identified. General study points: Predictions made by the model for ophthalmopathy progression reached 70.59% sensitivity and just under 75% specificity.

Ophthalmopathy donors showed moderate-to-severe activity, CAS ≥3, NOSPECS ≥4 and a duration under 3 months. The authors isolated PBMCs from about 10 ml of fresh peripheral blood. Researchers took RNA transcripts and amplified TCR beta CDR3 regions from them. First-round RT-PCR with HTBI primers preceded a second-round multiplex PCR. Using its own MiXCR run on the multiplex PCR reads, TCRdb lists one record per CDR3 protein. The table shows more than 550,000 distinct CDR3 sequences, with roughly two fifths occurring only once. Germline values: CDR1 SEHNR, CDR2 FQNEAQ (reference sequence). After removal of 5 bases from V and 1 base from J, the junction contained 18 bases not matched to a gene. CDR3 length: 19 amino acids.

The source material was peripheral blood. The gene calls are TRBV7-9 and TRBJ2-7; 9 bases are a match to TRBD1. The clonotype originates from an adult man with Graves' ophthalmopathy. In nucleotides, the CDR3 is TGTGCCAGCAGCCTAGGGCGCGGCTCGACAGGGGGGCCTTCCTACGAGCAGTACTTC. As protein: CASSLGRGSTGGPSYEQYF.